One TCR beta chain is described in this entry. Other DNA variants within this sample encode the same CDR3. V gave up 6 bases and J gave up 2 bases, with 10 bases separating them. Germline V gene lookup returns CDR1 SQVTM and CDR2 ANQGSEA. CDR3 length: 12 residues. This sample was taken from a study of blood T cell repertoires in COVID-19. In the study overall: Sites across the United States, Italy and Spain contributed samples from acute and convalescent COVID-19. T cells, B-cell-depleted T cells, or PBMCs provided the cDNA or gDNA that served as material.

In the original workflow: Reference gene primer amplification in the assay estimated nucleated cell counts. Measured with immunoSEQ multiplex PCR; TCRdb has only the in-frame clones, and not every one. The DNA was the basis for D and trimming; V, J and clone size are from that table. The repertoire holds 350,000 to 450,000 clones, with 75% to 90% as singletons. This TCR was recovered from a woman in her late teens or twenties with acute or convalescent COVID-19. J is TRBJ1-1 and V is TRBV29-1, with TRBD1 as a possible D gene (6 bases). Sequencing was carried out using peripheral blood. The CDR3 region is CSVGRGNTEAFF. The CDR3 bases are TGCAGCGTCGGCAGGGGTAACACTGAAGCTTTCTTT.